Sequencing of this TCR beta chain was carried out in a study of blood T cell repertoires in COVID-19. Study as a whole: Samples taken during acute and convalescent COVID-19 were collected in the United States, Italy and Spain. Nucleic acid was either cDNA or gDNA, and it came from T cells, B-cell-depleted T cells, or PBMCs.

Original analysis: Scientists estimated how many nucleated cells there were by amplifying reference gene primers. TCRdb's copy holds only in-frame clones and misses some; the assay was immunoSEQ multiplex PCR. V and J calls and clone size follow that table, whereas D and trimming were derived from the DNA. The sample shows about 100,000 clones, 75% to 90% of them seen only once. Details on this clone: Mismatch with germline at one junction end may stem from a read error.

The CDR3 extends over 15 amino acids. Per the germline V gene, CDR1 is MNHEY and CDR2 is SVGAGI. The material sequenced was peripheral blood. The TCR sequence derives from a woman in her 70s with active or convalescent COVID-19. The J gene is TRBJ2-5, the V gene TRBV6-5; TRBD2 matches 10 bases. The CDR3 loop reads CASSYSTPSGGSHYF. CDR3 in DNA: TGTGCCAGCAGTTACTCGACTCCTAGCGGGGGCTCCCATTACTTC.